This T cell receptor (beta chain) is drawn from a study of beta chain features in type 1 diabetes. The sequenced template was cDNA made from the entire isolated RNA. Naive, central memory and regulatory T cell samples produced a mean of approximately 3.6 million reads. Some clones are missing from TCRdb's copy, which holds only in-frame ones; the method was immunoSEQ multiplex PCR. The sample includes hundreds of thousands of clones, roughly a sixth of them seen just once. This clonotype was sampled from a man aged 18 to 30 in good health. The sequencing input was naive CD4+ T cells from blood.

CDR3 sequence reads: CSAVEAPTEKLFF. For the CDR3, the DNA is TGCAGCGCCGTGGAAGCCCCCACCGAAAAACTGTTTTTT. The rearrangement links TRBV29-1 to TRBJ1-4, with unresolved D. The CDR3 sequence is 13 residues long. Trimming removed 7 bases at V and 8 bases at J, with 17 bases between. Germline CDR1 reads SQVTM; CDR2 reads ANQGSEA.